The rows below give T cell receptor beta chains drawn from one sample of a study. TCRdb processed the 5' RACE reads anew with MiXCR; each CDR3 protein has one entry. The sample consists of some 44,000 distinct CDR3 sequences, about 32% of them appearing once. Input material: tumor-infiltrating memory CD4+ T cells sorted from the breast tumor. These TCRs come from a female donor with breast cancer. The CDR3 runs from the conserved cysteine through the conserved F or W. The D gene is left open where the match is weak. Expanded clones get a size class; other rows say once, few or many, or leave the size out.

j_gene	d_gene	abundance	v_gene	CDR3nt	CDR3aa
TRBJ2-1	-	-	TRBV7-3	TGTGCCAGCAGCTCCAGGCCATACAATGAGCAGTTCTTC	CASSSRPYNEQFF
TRBJ2-5	-	few	TRBV5-1	TGCGCCAGCAGCTTTCGCGGGAAGGGGGAGACCCAGTACTTC	CASSFRGKGETQYF
TRBJ1-5	TRBD1	-	TRBV10-2	TGCGCCAGCAGTGGGTACAGGGGTGGCAATCAGCCCCAGCATTTT	CASSGYRGGNQPQHF
TRBJ2-3	-	many	TRBV20-1	TGCGCCGGGATTATAATGCAGTACGGTACGCAGTATTTT	CAGIIMQYGTQYF
TRBJ2-1	-	-	TRBV10-1	TGCGCCAGCAGTGACCTGACCAGCTCCTACAATGAGCAGTTCTTC	CASSDLTSSYNEQFF
TRBJ2-2	TRBD2	-	TRBV7-3	TGTGCCAGCAGCTTAATCGGGACTAACGGACTAGCGGGGGGCGTCCCTGGCACCGGGGAGCTGTTTTTT	CASSLIGTNGLAGGVPGTGELFF
TRBJ2-1	TRBD2	few	TRBV6-5	TGTGCCAGCAGTTACCAGAGCGGGGTCGAATACCCCAATGAGCAGTTCTTC	CASSYQSGVEYPNEQFF
TRBJ2-5	-	-	TRBV5-6	TGTGCCAGCAGCCCCAAGGACAGGGAGGGGATGACCCAGTACTTC	CASSPKDREGMTQYF
TRBJ2-4	-	many	TRBV20-1	TGCAGTGCCTTAGTACCGGGACAAAACATTCAGTACTTC	CSALVPGQNIQYF
TRBJ2-2	TRBD1	few	TRBV7-9	TGTGCCAGCAGCCGTGACAGGGCGGAAACCGGGGAGCTGTTTTTT	CASSRDRAETGELFF
TRBJ2-7	-	once	TRBV29-1	TGCAGCGTCAGGGGGGGGCCAGGACTCGAGCAGTACTTC	CSVRGGPGLEQYF
TRBJ2-3	-	-	TRBV30	TGTGCCTGGAGTGAGGGCAGGGCGGCAGATACGCAGTATTTT	CAWSEGRAADTQYF
TRBJ2-5	-	-	TRBV5-1	TGCGCCAGCAGCAAAGGACGTCAGTACCAAGAGACCCAGTACTTC	CASSKGRQYQETQYF
TRBJ2-1	-	-	TRBV7-9	TGTGCCAGCAGCTTAGCCTTGGCGGGATCCTACAATGAGCAGTTCTTC	CASSLALAGSYNEQFF
TRBJ2-1	-	few	TRBV15	TGTGCCACCAGCAGAGGGACAGAAAGTGAGCAGTTCTTC	CATSRGTESEQFF
TRBJ2-7	-	-	TRBV6-5	TGTGCCAGCCTAAAAAAGGCAGGAGCCTACGAGCAGTACTTC	CASLKKAGAYEQYF
TRBJ2-7	TRBD1	-	TRBV27	TGTGCCAGCAGTTCCCGGGACAGGGGATCCTACGAGCAGTACTTC	CASSSRDRGSYEQYF
TRBJ2-1	-	-	TRBV5-6	TGTGCCGGCAGCTTCTCCGGGCCGTACAATGAGCAGTTCTTC	CAGSFSGPYNEQFF
TRBJ2-1	TRBD1	-	TRBV5-1	TGCGCCAGTGGGGAAGACAGGGTACGTTCCAATGAGCAGTTCTTC	CASGEDRVRSNEQFF
TRBJ2-7	TRBD2	-	TRBV10-3	TGTGCCTCCGGGGCGGGAGGGCCAACCGAGCAGTACTTC	CASGAGGPTEQYF
TRBJ2-2	TRBD2	few	TRBV5-1	TGCGCCAGCCGAGGCGGGGGGGCAGCGAACACCGGGGAGCTGTTTTTT	CASRGGGAANTGELFF
TRBJ2-1	TRBD2	once	TRBV7-2	TGTGCCGGCAGTCCTGCGGGGGTGGCCTACAATGAGCAGTTCTTC	CAGSPAGVAYNEQFF
TRBJ1-2	TRBD1	-	TRBV5-1	TGCGCCAGCAGCGTGGACAGGGGCGTTGATGGCTACACCTTC	CASSVDRGVDGYTF
TRBJ2-3	-	many	TRBV29-1	TGCAGCGTTCGAGAGAACACGCAGTATTTT	CSVRENTQYF
TRBJ2-1	TRBD1	-	TRBV28	TGTGCCAGCAGTACAAGGACAGGGGAGTTCTTC	CASSTRTGEFF
TRBJ1-1	TRBD1	-	TRBV7-8	TGTGCCAGCAGCTTAGGACAGGGGCACACTGAAGCTTTCTTT	CASSLGQGHTEAFF
TRBJ2-7	TRBD2	-	TRBV5-5	TGTGCCAGCAGCTTGCCCCGGGGGGGGTACGAGCAGTACTTC	CASSLPRGGYEQYF
TRBJ2-5	TRBD2	-	TRBV7-9	TGTGCCAGCAGCCCATCTAATGGACTAGCGGGAGCGGGGACCCAGTACTTC	CASSPSNGLAGAGTQYF
TRBJ1-1	-	-	TRBV24-1	TGTGCCACCAGTGAAAGGGGGGAAGCTTTCTTT	CATSERGEAFF
TRBJ1-6	TRBD1	few	TRBV20-1	TGCAGTGCTGTACGACAGGGCGGTAATTCACCCCTCCACTTT	CSAVRQGGNSPLHF
TRBJ1-6	TRBD1	-	TRBV12-3/TRBV12-4	TGTGCCAGCAGAACCGGGACAGGGGGCCACACCATAATTTCACCCCTCCACTTT	CASRTGTGGHTIISPLHF
TRBJ2-5	-	-	TRBV20-1	TGCAATGCGCAGAGAGGCCCCGGGGGCCAAGAGACCCGGTACTTC	CNAQRGPGGQETRYF
TRBJ1-5	-	-	TRBV5-6	TGTGCCAGCAGCGGGGGAGAGAATCAGCCCCAGCATTTT	CASSGGENQPQHF
TRBJ1-6	TRBD1	-	TRBV7-9	TGTGCCAGCAGCTTGGGACAGACATCAGTCCCCTCACCCCTCCACTTT	CASSLGQTSVPSPLHF
TRBJ1-6	TRBD1	-	TRBV5-1	TGCGCCGGCAGCTTGGGACAGAATTCACCCCTCCACTTT	CAGSLGQNSPLHF
TRBJ2-5	TRBD2	few	TRBV12-3/TRBV12-4	TGTGCCGGCAGTTCAGGACTAGCGGCCAAAGAGACCCAGTACTTC	CAGSSGLAAKETQYF
TRBJ2-7	-	-	TRBV6-5	TGTGCCAGCAGTTACTCGGCGCTTATATATTCCTACGAGCAGTACTTC	CASSYSALIYSYEQYF
TRBJ2-5	-	-	TRBV4-1	TGCGCCAGCAGCCAAGATTGGACAGTCCAAGAGACCCAGTACTTC	CASSQDWTVQETQYF
TRBJ2-7	-	-	TRBV15	TGTGCCACCAGCAGAATCAAAAGCTGGGGGCTAGCGGAAGAAGGTTATGAGCAGTACTTC	CATSRIKSWGLAEEGYEQYF
TRBJ2-1	-	-	TRBV4-3	TGCGCCAGCAGCCAAGATCACTATAATGAGCAGTTCTTC	CASSQDHYNEQFF
TRBJ2-7	TRBD1	medium-sized	TRBV6-1	TGTGCCAGCAGTGAAATTGGGACAGGGGGCTACGAGCAGTACTTC	CASSEIGTGGYEQYF
TRBJ1-2	-	few	TRBV18	TGTGCCAGCTCACCGAGGGGTGAGAACTATGGCTACACCTTC	CASSPRGENYGYTF
TRBJ1-5	TRBD1	few	TRBV6-5	TGTGCCAGCAGGACAGGGTACAATCAGCCCCAGCATTTT	CASRTGYNQPQHF
TRBJ2-7	TRBD1	-	TRBV6-1	TGTGCCAGCAGTTTAGGGACAGGGGCCTACGAGCAGTACTTC	CASSLGTGAYEQYF
TRBJ1-5	TRBD1	many	TRBV29-1	TGCAGCGTTTTTCAGGCCGACAGGGCTGTGCGGTCCAATCAGCCCCAGCATTTT	CSVFQADRAVRSNQPQHF
TRBJ2-5	TRBD2	few	TRBV6-2/TRBV6-3	TGTGCCAGCATTCCGACTAGCGGAGAAGAGACCCAGTACTTC	CASIPTSGEETQYF
TRBJ1-1	-	few	TRBV20-1	TGCAGTGCTAGTGCCCAGGGAGGGGAGGGGACTGAAGCTTTCTTT	CSASAQGGEGTEAFF
TRBJ2-1	TRBD2	few	TRBV7-9	TGTGCCAGCGTTCTCTGGCTAGCGGGCTCCTACAATGAGCAGTTCTTC	CASVLWLAGSYNEQFF
TRBJ1-1	TRBD1	-	TRBV4-1	TGCGCCAGCAGCCACCCAGCGGGGGACAGGGGGCGAGGCACTGAAGCTTTCTTT	CASSHPAGDRGRGTEAFF
TRBJ2-7	-	-	TRBV5-1	TGCACCAGCAGCATCGACTACGAGCAGTACTTC	CTSSIDYEQYF
TRBJ2-1	-	-	TRBV9	TGTGCCAGCAGCGCCGGCCGGTCCTACAATGAGCAGTTCTTC	CASSAGRSYNEQFF
TRBJ1-2	TRBD1	many	TRBV6-2/TRBV6-3	TGTGCCAGCAGTTCCCGACAGGGACATGGCTACACCTTC	CASSSRQGHGYTF
TRBJ2-1	TRBD2	-	TRBV7-3	TGTGCCAGCAGCTTTACCCCCCGTAGCGGGGCCTTCTCCTACAATGAGCAGTTCTTC	CASSFTPRSGAFSYNEQFF
TRBJ2-5	-	many	TRBV20-1	TGCAGTGCCCCAACAGGGGAGACCCAGTACTTC	CSAPTGETQYF